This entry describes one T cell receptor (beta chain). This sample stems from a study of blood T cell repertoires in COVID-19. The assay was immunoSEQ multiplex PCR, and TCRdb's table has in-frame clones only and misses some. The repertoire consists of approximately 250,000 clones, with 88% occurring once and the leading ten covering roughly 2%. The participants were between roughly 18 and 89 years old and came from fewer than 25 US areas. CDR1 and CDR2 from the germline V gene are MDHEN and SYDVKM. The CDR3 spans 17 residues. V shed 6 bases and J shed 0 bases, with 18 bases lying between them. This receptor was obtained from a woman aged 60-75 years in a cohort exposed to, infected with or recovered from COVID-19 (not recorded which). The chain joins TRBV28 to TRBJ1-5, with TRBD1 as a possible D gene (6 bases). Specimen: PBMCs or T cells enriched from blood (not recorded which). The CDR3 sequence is CASRLQGSMYSNQPQHF. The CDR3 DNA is TGTGCCAGCAGACTACAGGGCTCCATGTATAGCAATCAGCCCCAGCATTTT.